These T cell receptor beta chains were read from a single sample in a study of T cells in Graves' hyperthyroidism and ophthalmopathy. From the multiplex PCR reads, TCRdb called clonotypes with MiXCR, one entry per CDR3 protein. The profile shows under 450,000 distinct CDR3 sequences, roughly 14% of them singletons. The sequencing input was blood. The receptor source for this set is a man aged 30 to 45 with Graves' hyperthyroidism that later progressed to Graves' ophthalmopathy. Both conserved end residues are part of each CDR3.

J | V | CDR3
TRBJ1-6 | TRBV9 | CASSVGGVGRTPLHF
TRBJ2-5 | TRBV6-1 | CASSHPKTGNQETQYF
TRBJ1-1 | TRBV10-2 | CASRQAADTEAFF
TRBJ2-5 | TRBV28 | CASSLSGPRETQYF
TRBJ2-7 | TRBV27 | CASSLTTGLEQYF
TRBJ2-1 | TRBV14 | CASSQDSGLAGASYNEQFF
TRBJ2-3 | TRBV7-9 | CASSLTTGIGTQYF
TRBJ1-1 | TRBV6-1 | CASSEPGGGARNTEAFF
TRBJ2-7 | TRBV27 | CASSPRMASVEQYF
TRBJ1-1 | TRBV15 | CATAQGAVGVTEAFF
TRBJ2-7 | TRBV14 | CASSQGWGGIYEQYF
TRBJ1-5 | TRBV28 | CASRVGGGGQPQHF
TRBJ2-5 | TRBV7-9 | CASSSPGTGFQETQYF
TRBJ1-4 | TRBV5-4 | CASPLGGEKLFF
TRBJ1-5 | TRBV7-9 | CASSSLRGNQPQHF
TRBJ2-7 | TRBV7-8 | CAIRTGISYEQYF
TRBJ2-7 | TRBV5-1 | CASSTEQGVGEQYF
TRBJ1-1 | TRBV12-3/TRBV12-4 | CASSPPGRGNTEAFF
TRBJ2-2 | TRBV7-9 | CASRTGEWYTGELFF
TRBJ2-6 | TRBV28 | CASSGTAFFSGANVLTF
TRBJ2-4 | TRBV12-5 | CASGSPSGVRGFPKNIQYF
TRBJ2-7 | TRBV7-6 | CASSLDRTSSYEQYF
TRBJ2-3 | TRBV2 | CASSDGASGGPKVRTDTQYF